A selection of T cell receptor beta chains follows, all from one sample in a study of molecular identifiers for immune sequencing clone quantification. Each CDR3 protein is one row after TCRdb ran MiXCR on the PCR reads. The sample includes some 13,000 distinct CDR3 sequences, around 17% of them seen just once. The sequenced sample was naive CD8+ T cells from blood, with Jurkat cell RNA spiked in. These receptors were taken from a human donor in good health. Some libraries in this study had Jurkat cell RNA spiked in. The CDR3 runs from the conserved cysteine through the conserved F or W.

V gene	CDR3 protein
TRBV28	CASSKGRETGVNQPQHF
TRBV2	CASSEGGTDTQYF
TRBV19	CASSFYNEQFF
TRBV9	CASSVSGLAGGPNTGGLFF
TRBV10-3	CAIMPGLAYTDTQYF
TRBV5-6	CASSLNSPYEQYF
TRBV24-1	CATSDLDFYNEQFF
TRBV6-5	CASSYSAESYEQYF
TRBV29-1	CSVDSGGYEQYF
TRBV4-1	CASSQDRGLNYGYTF
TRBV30	CAWSADTEQPQHF
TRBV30	CAPTWSQETQYF
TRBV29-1	CSVERELAGVYEQYF
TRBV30	CAWSGGGEQYF
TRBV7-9	CASSTPGTSGYYTGELFF
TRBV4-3	CASSQGTSGGAYEQYF
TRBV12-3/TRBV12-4	CASSFAGQVYGYTF
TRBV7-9	CASSLTSGPPTDTQYF
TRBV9	CASSERPLTGLNTEAFF
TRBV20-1	CSASPSGDTDTQYF
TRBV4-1	CASSQGGGDYEQYF
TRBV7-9	CASSLEASWDIQYF